A single sample is the source of the 20 T cell receptor beta chains below, sequenced in a study of shared clonotypes between healthy human individuals. Method: immunoSEQ multiplex PCR; TCRdb's copy keeps in-frame clones and lacks some. Of roughly 450,000 clones in the sample, around 79% are singletons; the top ten hold about an eighth. The sequencing sample was made of PBMCs. All receptors come from a woman aged 40 to 50 in good health. Some clones in this sample may be carry-over from other donors' samples.

The chain employs TRBV7-9 and TRBJ2-1; TRBD2 agrees at 11 bases. This CDR3 has 15 amino acids. The V gene end was trimmed by 3 bases and the J gene end by 5 bases; junction bases not matched to a gene: 3. Germline V gene sequence: CDR1 SEHNR, CDR2 FQNEAQ (reference sequence). The CDR3 is CASSFFSGRDNEQFF. The CDR3 DNA reads as TGTGCCAGCAGCTTCTTTAGCGGGAGGGACAATGAGCAGTTCTTC.

The V call is TRBV30, the J call TRBJ1-4, with 7 nucleotides matching TRBD1. The CDR3 has 14 amino acids. The J segment lost 3 bases and the V segment lost 3 bases, leaving 4 bases of the junction unmatched. The germline V gene has CDR1 GTSNPN and CDR2 SVGIG (reference sequence). The DNA of the CDR3 is TGTGCCTGGAGGACAGGGATCGCTAATGAAAAACTGTTTTTT. Translating it yields CAWRTGIANEKLFF.

The chain joins TRBV18 to TRBJ2-1; TRBD1 matches at 7 bases. The length of the CDR3 is 17 residues. Germline V CDR1 and CDR2: KGHSH, LQKENI. The trim removed 4 bases at V and 3 bases at J, leaving 12 bases unmatched. The CDR3 DNA follows: TGTGCCAGCTCACTAAAACCAGGGGGTCTCTACTACAATGAGCAGTTCTTC. It is translated as CASSLKPGGLYYNEQFF. Drawing the rest from reference TRBV18 and TRBJ2-1, the complete variable domain is NAGVMQNPRHLVRRRGQEARLRCSPMKGHSHVYWYRQLPEEGLKFMVYLQKENIIDESGMPKERFSAEFPKEGPSILRIQQVVRGDSAAYFCASSLKPGGLYYNEQFFGPGTRLTVL.

This chain uses TRBV28 with TRBJ2-3; the D is unclear. Germline-derived CDR1 and CDR2 are MDHEN and SYDVKM. With 5 bases removed from V and 4 bases from J, the gap between germline ends came to 7 bases. The CDR3 has 12 amino acids. The CDR3 protein is CASSQHPDTQYF. The CDR3 DNA sequence: TGTGCCAGCAGTCAGCACCCAGATACGCAGTATTTT.

The chain is built from TRBV15 and TRBJ1-2; the match to TRBD1 covers 7 bases. Germline V gene lookup returns CDR1 LNHNV and CDR2 YYDKDF (reference sequence). The CDR3 runs to 14 residues. The V gene end was trimmed by 1 base and the J gene end by 6 bases; junction bases not matched to a gene: 5. For the CDR3, the DNA is TGTGCCACCAGCAGAGCCTTCGGACAGGATGGCTACACCTTC. This gives the protein CATSRAFGQDGYTF.

The rearrangement uses TRBV10-3 and TRBJ2-4; D gene unclear. Germline values: CDR1 ENHRY, CDR2 SYGVKD. V lost 11 bases to trimming and J lost 3 bases, with 11 bases between them. The CDR3 totals 12 residues. DNA of the CDR3: TGTGCCCCCCGGATTTTCAAAAACATTCAGTACTTC. It codes for CAPRIFKNIQYF.

This clone turned up a few times. V is TRBV30 and J is TRBJ1-1; TRBD1 might be the D (6 bases). Germline V CDR1 and CDR2: GTSNPN, SVGIG (reference sequence). V was clipped by 2 bases and J by 5 bases, with 15 bases between them. The CDR3 has 14 amino acids. CDR3 bases: TGTGCCTGGAGTCCGCAGGGGTTTAGGACTGAAGCTTTCTTT. Translating it yields CAWSPQGFRTEAFF.

The chain uses TRBV11-1 and TRBJ2-5; 10 positions match TRBD2. Germline V CDR1 and CDR2: SGHAT, FQDESV (reference sequence). CDR3 length: 16 residues. The ends lost 5 bases at V and 5 bases at J; junction bases unmatched: 11. The CDR3 protein is CASSPSRAGGVETQYF. The CDR3 DNA is TGTGCCAGCAGCCCCAGTCGAGCGGGAGGGGTCGAGACCCAGTACTTC.

This clone was counted a few times. The chain recombines TRBV28 with TRBJ1-1; no firm D call. Germline-derived CDR1 and CDR2 are MDHEN and SYDVKM. CDR3 length: 14 residues. V was clipped by 1 base and J by 7 bases, with 13 bases between them. The DNA for the CDR3 is TGTGCCAGCAGTTTATATCCTCAAAGCGGTGAAGCTTTCTTT. Protein: CASSLYPQSGEAFF.

This clone was seen more than once but under ten times. This chain links TRBV6-1 with TRBJ1-1; 8 bases agree with TRBD1. This CDR3 contains 12 residues. V dropped 8 bases and J dropped 6; count of bases not matched to a gene: 5. In germline, CDR1 is MNHNS, CDR2 SASEGT. The CDR3 reads CASRQGSAEAFF. In DNA, the CDR3 is TGTGCCAGCCGACAGGGGAGCGCTGAAGCTTTCTTT.

The chain uses TRBV21-1 and TRBJ2-7; the DNA was not used to check the table's D call, TRBD2. TRBV21-1 represents a pseudogene. This CDR3 comprises 16 residues. CDR3 amino acids: CASSKYRREITYEQYF. CDR3 DNA: TGTGCCAGCAGCAAATATCGGCGGGAGATCACCTACGAGCAGTACTTC.

The chain has TRBV5-8 and TRBJ2-1; TRBD1 agrees at 8 bases. This CDR3 has 15 amino acids. The V segment lost 2 bases and the J segment 1 base; nucleotides outside the gene matches: 2. Per germline, CDR1 SGHTS and CDR2 YDEGEE. The CDR3 loop is CASSLGQGSYNEQFF. The CDR3, as DNA: TGTGCCAGCAGCTTAGGACAGGGATCCTACAATGAGCAGTTCTTC. The whole variable domain, filled in from reference TRBV5-8 and TRBJ2-1, reads EAGVTQSPTHLIKTRGQQATLRCSPISGHTSVYWYQQALGLGLQFLLWYDEGEERNRGNFPPRFSGRQFPNYSSELNVNALELEDSALYLCASSLGQGSYNEQFFGPGTRLTVL.

This sequence joins TRBV2 and TRBJ2-7; TRBD1 agrees at 7 bases. Germline V gene sequence: CDR1 SNHLY, CDR2 FYNNEI. V was pared by 3 bases and J by 8 bases, with 1 base of the junction left unmatched. The CDR3 is 11 residues long. CDR3 nucleotides: TGTGCCAGCAGTGAGGGACAGAAGCAGTACTTC. It is translated as CASSEGQKQYF.

This chain uses TRBV28 with TRBJ1-1, with a weak D call TRBD1 (5 bases). Trimming stripped 5 bases from V and 5 bases from J, with 21 bases between. This CDR3 contains 16 residues. The V gene's germline CDR1 is MDHEN and CDR2 SYDVKM. The CDR3 DNA reads as TGTGCCAGCAGTCCCGGGGGGTTTCCCGGCGAAACTGAAGCTTTCTTT. Protein sequence: CASSPGGFPGETEAFF. Supplemented by reference TRBV28 and TRBJ1-1, the full variable domain reads DVKVTQSSRYLVKRTGEKVFLECVQDMDHENMFWYRQDPGLGLRLIYFSYDVKMKEKGDIPEGYSVSREKKERFSLILESASTNQTSMYLCASSPGGFPGETEAFFGQGTRLTVV.

V and J are TRBV6-5 and TRBJ2-2; 7 nucleotides line up with TRBD1. Trimming at V came to 6 bases and at J to 5 bases, leaving 9 bases not matched to a gene. The CDR3 is made up of 15 amino acids. The V gene's germline CDR1 is MNHEY and CDR2 SVGAGI. The CDR3 coding sequence is TGTGCCAGCAGCCAACAGGGGATAGTAACCGGGGAGCTGTTTTTT. This gives the protein CASSQQGIVTGELFF.

This clone was recorded at least ten times. The V call is TRBV2, the J call TRBJ2-3; no clear D. The CDR3 is made up of 14 amino acids. Trimming pared 6 bases from V and 4 bases from J, leaving 14 bases between. Germline V gene data show CDR1 as SNHLY and CDR2 as FYNNEI. The CDR3 sequence is CASSDGSTADTQYF. The CDR3 region has the DNA TGTGCCAGCAGCGACGGTTCCACGGCAGATACGCAGTATTTT.

V usage is TRBV15 and J usage is TRBJ2-6; the D gene is possibly TRBD1 (6 bases). The CDR3 extends over 16 amino acids. The V end was cut by 0 bases, the J end by 4 bases, with 10 bases between. CDR1 and CDR2 from the germline V gene are LNHNV and YYDKDF (reference sequence). In DNA, the CDR3 is TGTGCCACCAGCAGAGAGGGGGCGGCGGGGGCCAACGTCCTGACTTTC. Residues: CATSREGAAGANVLTF.

As to this clone: Other DNA sequences in this sample translate to the same CDR3. The chain has TRBV15 and TRBJ2-7; no firm D call. The CDR3 spans 13 residues. Trimming pared 0 bases from V and 2 bases from J, leaving 5 bases between. Germline CDR1 is LNHNV and CDR2 is YYDKDF (reference sequence). The CDR3 DNA follows: TGTGCCACCAGCAGAGACAGTACCTACGAGCAGTACTTC. Its protein is CATSRDSTYEQYF.

This clone was seen only once. V usage is TRBV28 and J usage is TRBJ1-5; no definite D call. CDR3 length: 15 amino acids. The V gene lost 2 bases and the J gene lost 1 base, with 9 bases spanning the gap. CDR1 is MDHEN, CDR2 SYDVKM, per germline. The chain's CDR3 is CASSLDFRSNQPQHF. In DNA, the CDR3 is TGTGCCAGCAGTTTAGACTTCAGGAGCAATCAGCCCCAGCATTTT.

The chain employs TRBV29-1 and TRBJ2-5; no reliable D call. The assigned J gene may be wrong: the sequence end matches TRBJ2-7 better. Germline values: CDR1 SQVTM, CDR2 ANQGSEA. This CDR3 has 11 residues. This CDR3 reads CSVEGGYEQYF. The CDR3 region has the DNA TGCAGCGTTGAAGGGGGTTACGAGCAGTACTTC.